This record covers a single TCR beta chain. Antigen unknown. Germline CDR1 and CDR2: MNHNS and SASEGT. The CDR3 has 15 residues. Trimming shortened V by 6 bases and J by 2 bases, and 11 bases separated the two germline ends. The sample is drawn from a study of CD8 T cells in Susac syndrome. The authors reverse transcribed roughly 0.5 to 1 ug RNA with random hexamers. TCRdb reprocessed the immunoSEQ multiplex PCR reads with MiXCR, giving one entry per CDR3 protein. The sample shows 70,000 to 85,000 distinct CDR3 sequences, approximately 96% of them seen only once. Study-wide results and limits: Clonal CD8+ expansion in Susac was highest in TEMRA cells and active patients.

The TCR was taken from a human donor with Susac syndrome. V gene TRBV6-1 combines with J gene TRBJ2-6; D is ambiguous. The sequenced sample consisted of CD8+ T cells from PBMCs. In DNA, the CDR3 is TGTGCCAGCAGCAATCCCGGACCTGGGGCCAACGTCCTGACTTTC. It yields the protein CASSNPGPGANVLTF.